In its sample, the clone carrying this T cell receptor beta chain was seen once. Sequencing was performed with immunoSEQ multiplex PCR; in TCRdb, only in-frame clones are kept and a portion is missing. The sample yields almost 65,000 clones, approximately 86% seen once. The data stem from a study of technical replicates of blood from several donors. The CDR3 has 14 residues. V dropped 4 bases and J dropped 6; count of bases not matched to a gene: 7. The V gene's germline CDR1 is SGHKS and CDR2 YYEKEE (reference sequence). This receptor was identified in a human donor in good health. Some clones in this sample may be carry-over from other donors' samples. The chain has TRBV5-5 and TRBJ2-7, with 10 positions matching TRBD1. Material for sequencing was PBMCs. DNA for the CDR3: TGTGCCAGCAGCGGCCGGGACAGGGGAGCCGAGCAGTACTTC. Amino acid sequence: CASSGRDRGAEQYF.